These 15 T cell receptor beta chains originate from one sample sequenced in a study of blood T cell repertoires in COVID-19. Profiling relied on immunoSEQ multiplex PCR, and the TCRdb table lists in-frame clones only, not all of them. The table shows under 300,000 clones, with 84% occurring only once. The specimen sequenced was peripheral blood. Every receptor here comes from a woman between 40 and 50 years old who had recovered from COVID-19.

This chain joins TRBV7-9 and TRBJ2-1; 7 nucleotides agree with TRBD2. Germline values: CDR1 SEHNR, CDR2 FQNEAQ (reference sequence). The trim removed 0 bases at V and 5 bases at J, leaving 4 bases unmatched. The CDR3 covers 15 residues. CDR3 in DNA: TGTGCCAGCAGCTTAGCGGGAGGGCCCCACAATGAGCAGTTCTTC. Its protein product is CASSLAGGPHNEQFF.

V gene TRBV28 combines with J gene TRBJ1-5; no reliable D call. The CDR3 is 16 amino acids. Germline V gives CDR1 MDHEN, CDR2 SYDVKM. Between the trimmed V and J ends, which lost 2 bases and 0 bases, there was a span of 11 bases. CDR3 bases: TGTGCCAGCAGTTTAATTGGCAGTCATAGCAATCAGCCCCAGCATTTT. Residues: CASSLIGSHSNQPQHF. Full variable domain (remainder filled in from reference TRBV28 and TRBJ1-5): DVKVTQSSRYLVKRTGEKVFLECVQDMDHENMFWYRQDPGLGLRLIYFSYDVKMKEKGDIPEGYSVSREKKERFSLILESASTNQTSMYLCASSLIGSHSNQPQHFGDGTRLSIL.

V and J are TRBV19 and TRBJ1-2; perhaps TRBD1 as D (6 bases). The CDR3 loop spans 14 amino acids. Germline V CDR1 and CDR2: LNHDA, SQIVND (reference sequence). V gave up 7 bases and J gave up 0 bases, with 12 bases separating them. The CDR3 nucleotides are TGTGCCAGTACCCGCCGGACAGCTAACTATGGCTACACCTTC. It specifies CASTRRTANYGYTF.

The rearrangement joins TRBV5-1 to TRBJ1-4, with TRBD1 matching over 7 bases. Germline CDR1 is SGHRS and CDR2 is YFSETQ. V lost 4 bases to trimming and J lost 0 bases; unmatched junction nucleotides: 6. This CDR3 has 16 residues. For the CDR3, the DNA is TGCGCCAGCAGCACGGGACAGTTGGCAACTAATGAAAAACTGTTTTTT. It encodes CASSTGQLATNEKLFF.

The chain links TRBV6-6 to TRBJ2-1; D not resolved. The CDR3 has 12 residues. Deletions cut 5 bases from V and 8 bases from J, with 10 bases between. The germline gives CDR1 MNHNY, CDR2 SVGAGI (reference sequence). DNA of the CDR3: TGTGCCAGCAGTAGTTTCGAGGATGAGCAGTTCTTC. Translating gives CASSSFEDEQFF.

This chain joins TRBV11-2 and TRBJ1-2; D remains ambiguous. With 5 bases removed from V and 0 bases from J, the gap between germline ends came to 10 bases. The CDR3 length is 14 residues. Germline CDR1 is SGHAT and CDR2 is FQNNGV. The CDR3 region is CASSDRRTNYGYTF. The DNA for the CDR3 is TGTGCCAGCAGCGACCGGCGGACTAACTATGGCTACACCTTC.

The V call is TRBV5-4, the J call TRBJ1-3; the D gene is possibly TRBD1 (6 bases). Germline V gene data show CDR1 as SGHNT and CDR2 as YYREEE (reference sequence). The CDR3 covers 15 residues. V lost 0 bases and J 7 bases, leaving 14 bases between the germline ends. CDR3 nucleotide sequence: TGTGCCAGCAGCTTGGGATCCGGCGGGGGCAACACCATATATTTT. Its protein is CASSLGSGGGNTIYF.

V usage is TRBV24-1 and J usage is TRBJ2-5; 7 bases fit TRBD2. Trimming cost V 7 bases and J 1 base; bases outside gene matches: 2. Germline V gives CDR1 KGHDR, CDR2 SFDVKD. This CDR3 spans 13 amino acids. The CDR3 sequence: CATRRTSQETQYF. Here the CDR3 DNA reads TGTGCCACCAGACGGACTAGCCAAGAGACCCAGTACTTC.

The gene calls are TRBV10-3 and TRBJ2-5; D gene unclear. Per germline, CDR1 ENHRY and CDR2 SYGVKD. V was cut by 0 bases and J by 5 bases, with 7 bases left in between. This CDR3 is built from 13 residues. The CDR3: CAISESFRETQYF. For the CDR3, the DNA is TGTGCCATCAGTGAGTCGTTCCGGGAGACCCAGTACTTC.

The J gene is TRBJ1-6, the V gene TRBV11-2, with a weak D call TRBD1 (6 bases). Trimming took 5 bases from V and 0 from J, leaving 14 bases between them. The CDR3 sequence is 17 residues long. CDR1 is SGHAT and CDR2 is FQNNGV in the germline V gene. DNA of the CDR3: TGTGCCAGCAGCCCAGACAGGCTACACTCCTATAATTCACCCCTCCACTTT. Protein sequence: CASSPDRLHSYNSPLHF.

This CDR3 is CASSQVLTSGGAGETQYF. The CDR3, as DNA: TGTGCCAGCAGCCAAGTTTTGACTAGCGGGGGGGCCGGCGAGACCCAGTACTTC. This chain links TRBV3-1 (or the pseudogene TRBV3-2) with TRBJ2-5; 14 positions match TRBD2. The germline V gene has CDR1 LGHDT and CDR2 YNNKEL (reference sequence). The CDR3 is 18 residues long. The ends lost 1 base at V and 5 bases at J; junction bases unmatched: 9.

The chain combines TRBV6-1 with TRBJ1-5; D is ambiguous. Trimming stripped 8 bases from V and 6 bases from J, with 14 bases between. The germline V gene encodes CDR1 MNHNS and CDR2 SASEGT. The CDR3 covers 13 residues. In DNA form, the CDR3 reads TGTGCCAGCGGCCCCGGGGAAAGTCAGCCCCAGCATTTT. This gives the protein CASGPGESQPQHF.

This chain joins TRBV9 and TRBJ1-1; TRBD1 aligns across 8 bases. Germline trimming cut 4 bases from V and 1 base from J; bases unmatched to any gene: 6. The CDR3 runs 15 residues. The germline V gene has CDR1 SGDLS and CDR2 YYNGEE. The CDR3 DNA reads as TGTGCCAGCAGCCCGAGGACAGGGAGGAACACTGAAGCTTTCTTT. This encodes CASSPRTGRNTEAFF.

The gene calls are TRBV13 and TRBJ2-1; 7 nucleotides agree with TRBD1. Germline assignment: CDR1 PRHDT and CDR2 FYEKMQ (reference sequence). The CDR3 contains 15 residues. V shed 3 bases and J 9 bases; nucleotides not matched to a gene: 11. The CDR3 DNA is TGTGCCAGCAGCTTGCCGCGACAGGGTGAGGGTGAGCAGTTCTTC. This codes for CASSLPRQGEGEQFF. The full variable domain, rest sourced from reference TRBV13 and TRBJ2-1, is AAGVIQSPRHLIKEKRETATLKCYPIPRHDTVYWYQQGPGQDPQFLISFYEKMQSDKGSIPDRFSAQQFSDYHSELNMSSLELGDSALYFCASSLPRQGEGEQFFGPGTRLTVL.

The DNA of the CDR3 is TGTGCCAGCACCTCCAGGGGGCTGGGCACTGAAGCTTTCTTT. It encodes CASTSRGLGTEAFF. This chain uses TRBV28 with TRBJ1-1; 8 nucleotides align to TRBD1. The CDR3 runs 14 residues. The germline V gene encodes CDR1 MDHEN and CDR2 SYDVKM. The V gene end was trimmed by 7 bases and the J gene end by 4 bases; junction bases not matched to a gene: 8. The whole variable domain, remainder taken from reference TRBV28 and TRBJ1-1, is DVKVTQSSRYLVKRTGEKVFLECVQDMDHENMFWYRQDPGLGLRLIYFSYDVKMKEKGDIPEGYSVSREKKERFSLILESASTNQTSMYLCASTSRGLGTEAFFGQGTRLTVV.